This T cell receptor beta chain was obtained from a study of T cell repertoires in cytomegalovirus infection. Overall study context: In public TCR beta signatures, there were indications of both CMV infection and matching HLA type.

Per germline, CDR1 SGHVS and CDR2 FQNEAQ. The CDR3 extends over 14 amino acids. V trimming: 4 bases; J trimming: 7 bases; junction bases outside the gene matches: 8. TCRdb re-called the reads with MiXCR, one entry per CDR3 protein. There are about 68,000 distinct CDR3 sequences in the sample; roughly 20% occur only once, and 65% to 85% lies in the top ten. As concerns this clonotype: Its matching antigen is unknown.

Whole-study findings and limits: CMV-specific HLA-C-restricted TCR beta clonotypes dominated the ex vivo response.

The chain is built from TRBV7-8 and TRBJ2-7, with 9 positions matching TRBD1. The sample consisted of PBMCs, sequenced either directly or after in vitro stimulation (not recorded which). The sequence was collected from a human donor in good health (CMV status not recorded). Some clones in this sample may be carry-over from other donors' samples. The CDR3 spells CASSSSRDRVEQYV. The CDR3 DNA sequence: TGTGCCAGCAGCTCTTCCCGGGACAGGGTAGAGCAGTACGTC.